This T cell receptor (beta chain) is drawn from a study of identical twins (dated by TCRdb to about 2016). Study-level background: TCR alpha and beta repertoires from monozygotic twins, unrelated adults of various ages and cord blood were deep-sequenced to test whether fetal clonotypes persist. To rule out contamination, the twin experiments were replicated at different times with different library preparation protocols. Here is what the overall study found, with its caveats: Because the same donors could not be followed over many years, the conclusions depended on cross-sectional statistical analysis. Compared with coincidental sharing between unrelated individuals, out-of-frame TCR alpha sequences shared between twins showed an excess of sequences with low generation probability. In monozygotic twins, out-of-frame TCR alpha sharing was systematically underestimated by recombination models, although the models agreed with sharing between unrelated individuals. Excess twin sharing in beta out-of-frame sequences was weaker because fewer shared sequences lowered the signal-to-noise ratio. Fewer insertions were carried by abundant cord blood beta clonotypes; a weaker similar trend was observed in young adult naive repertoires, while no such trend was observed in memory repertoires. Zero-insertion analyses could be partly confounded by invariant T cells such as MAIT and iNKT, though diverse VJ usage argued against such confounding for most clonotypes.

Libraries came from 5' RACE. Instrument used: Illumina HiSeq 2000. Template switching added a universal primer binding site, and the final cDNA carried a unique molecular identifier that allowed TCR cDNA molecules to be counted accurately. Specific primers in the conserved constant-segment region were used to synthesize first-strand cDNA for the TCR alpha and beta chains. To control for contamination, each cDNA library was double barcoded with a SMART-Mk sample barcode plus Illumina barcodes. Two successive PCR steps introduced TruSeq adapter sequences along with Illumina sample barcodes. TCR alpha and beta cDNA libraries were sequenced on the Illumina HiSeq platform with custom primers. As for the authors' bioinformatics: Raw reads were processed with MiGEC to extract unique molecular identifiers, and MiXCR was used to determine CDR3 positions. Recombination models were inferred per individual with the repgenHMM and IGoR tools using an EM algorithm. Shared clonotypes were analyzed with the tcR package in R, and sharing was normalized by the product of cloneset sizes. Out-of-frame nonproductive sequences were analyzed to study raw recombination free of thymic and clonal selection effects. Using fastp at Q25 and MiXCR, TCRdb reprocessed the public reads and kept productive beta chains. For every CDR3 protein sequence, its rows merge into one entry that carries the most common genes and DNA. TCRdb's processing, not the authors' own work, is the source of the V and J calls. A total of 1.5 million to 2 million distinct CDR3 sequences appear in this sample, around 33% of them only once. The ten largest clonotypes hold about 0.27% of the sample.

CDR1 is given as DFQATT and CDR2 as SNEGSKA, both from the germline V gene (reference sequence). Trimming accounts for 6 bases at V and 7 bases at J, while the number of junction bases matched to no gene is 4. The CDR3 runs 14 residues from the cysteine to the phenylalanine. The sequence is cut down to CDR3 DNA, 42 bases in frame from base 1. Every donor was a healthy Caucasian. This clonotype was counted once. The target of this receptor is not known. Base qualities are missing; no much larger clone stands one base away. The material sequenced was cord blood. This sequence was found in a newborn girl in good health. The sequence links TRBV20-1 to TRBJ2-2, and TRBD2 matches 14 of the central bases. CDR3 sequence: CSAGLAGGYGELFF. Here is the DNA: TGCAGTGCCGGACTAGCGGGAGGATACGGGGAGCTGTTTTTT.